The TCR beta chain described here comes from a study of identical twins. Each CDR3 protein gets one entry after TCRdb re-called the 5' RACE reads with MiXCR. Counted here are approximately 590,000 distinct CDR3 sequences, approximately 9.6% occurring once; the ten biggest clones make up more than 2.5%. Study observations and caveats: Out-of-frame TCR alpha sharing observed in monozygotic twins exceeded model estimates. The study drew conclusions from cross-sectional statistical analysis, not from following the same donors.

The ends were cut back, 7 bases at V and 5 bases at J, with 9 bases in the middle. The CDR3 totals 11 residues. This clonotype has a count of ten or more. Its antigen remains unknown. These sequences were also reported in another study, on yellow fever vaccine responses in identical twins. That study reports: Each twin's T cell response to the vaccine was reported to look partly convergent and partly personalized.

This receptor was obtained from a woman under 30 in good health. Material: PBMCs. The gene calls are TRBV12-3 or TRBV12-4 and TRBJ2-7, with D maybe TRBD1 (5 bases). The CDR3 is CASKGADEQYF. CDR3 DNA: TGTGCCAGCAAAGGGGCAGACGAGCAGTACTTC.